The rows below give T cell receptor beta chains drawn from one sample of a study of T-cell reconstitution after alpha-beta-depleted transplantation in children. TCRdb ran MiXCR on the PCR reads and lists one entry per CDR3 protein. The sample lists a few hundred thousand distinct CDR3 sequences, about a tenth occurring once. The sample here was PBMCs from the stem cell graft donor, taken from the stem cell graft. Source of these receptors: a human donor who donated a stem cell graft to a child with acute lymphoblastic leukemia. Each CDR3 is given with its conserved first and last residue. A D gene is named only where the DNA matches it firmly. The size field is filled for only some rows; it gives once, few, many or a size class.

TRBD1 many TRBJ2-1 TRBV5-1 TGCGCCAGCAGCGGGGGACAGACCTCCTACAATGAGCAGTTCTTC CASSGGQTSYNEQFF
- - TRBJ1-4 TRBV6-6 TGTGCCAGCAGTTACTCGGGGGAAAAACTGTTTTTT CASSYSGEKLFF
- many TRBJ2-2 TRBV10-3 TGTGCCATCTCCGAGGACGGGACCACCGGGGAGCTGTTTTTT CAISEDGTTGELFF
- many TRBJ2-7 TRBV29-1 TGCAGCGTTGACAGGGGCTACCACGAGCAGTACTTC CSVDRGYHEQYF
TRBD1 few TRBJ1-1 TRBV20-1 TGCAGTGCTGATGGGACAGGGGCTACAAACACTGAAGCTTTCTTT CSADGTGATNTEAFF
TRBD1 many TRBJ2-1 TRBV7-2 TGTGCCAGCAGCTCCCGATCCGGGACAGAACCCTACAATGAGCAGTTCTTC CASSSRSGTEPYNEQFF
- many TRBJ2-1 TRBV12-3/TRBV12-4 TGTGCCACCCAGTCCGGTAACAATGAGCAGTTCTTC CATQSGNNEQFF
- many TRBJ2-3 TRBV20-1 TGCAGTGCTAGAGATCTTCTTGGGGCTATTAAAAAGTCAGATACGCAGTATTTT CSARDLLGAIKKSDTQYF
- many TRBJ2-3 TRBV6-5 TGTGCCAGCAGCCGATCCGACAGGAATACGCAGTATTTT CASSRSDRNTQYF
- many TRBJ1-1 TRBV20-1 TGCAGTGCATACCTCAGGACTGAAGCTTTCTTT CSAYLRTEAFF
TRBD2 many TRBJ2-3 TRBV7-2 TGTGCCAGCACCCCCTGGAGCGGGGGGTTCATAGATACGCAGTATTTT CASTPWSGGFIDTQYF
TRBD2 many TRBJ2-3 TRBV29-1 TGCAGCGCAACTAGCGGGGGGGCATCAGATACGCAGTATTTT CSATSGGASDTQYF
- few TRBJ2-1 TRBV7-9 TGTGCCAGCAGCCTGGCCCGAGGGTTATCTGGCAATGAGCAGTTCTTC CASSLARGLSGNEQFF
TRBD1 - TRBJ2-5 TRBV20-1 TGCAGTGCTAGAGTGTACGGTCGAGGGGGCCTTGGGGAGACCCAGTACTTC CSARVYGRGGLGETQYF
TRBD1 many TRBJ2-1 TRBV12-3/TRBV12-4 TGTGCCAGCACGGTGGACAGGGTGGGTGAGCAGTTCTTC CASTVDRVGEQFF
TRBD2 few TRBJ2-3 TRBV13 TGTGCCAGCGGATCGAGCGGGGAGGCAGATACGCAGTATTTT CASGSSGEADTQYF
- few TRBJ2-3 TRBV20-1 TGCAGTGCTAGAGATTTTGGCGGTATTTCCGGAAGCACAGATACGCAGTATTTT CSARDFGGISGSTDTQYF
- many TRBJ1-3 TRBV20-1 TGCAGTGCAGGTCGGGGGGGGACTGGAAACACCATATATTTT CSAGRGGTGNTIYF
- - TRBJ2-4 TRBV7-9 TGTGCCAGCAGCTTAGATACCGGGGGAGGCATTCAGTACTTC CASSLDTGGGIQYF
- many TRBJ1-1 TRBV20-1 TGCAGTGCTAACCGAGGTGGGATCAGGTTAGACGGTATGAACACTGAAGCTTTCTTT CSANRGGIRLDGMNTEAFF
- few TRBJ2-5 TRBV5-5 TGTGCCAGCAGCCTGACTGACAGGTACCAAGAGACCCAGTACTTC CASSLTDRYQETQYF
- - TRBJ2-5 TRBV27 TGTGCCAGCAGTCCGTCAGGGGCCCCGGAGACCCAGTACTTC CASSPSGAPETQYF
- many TRBJ1-2 TRBV9 TGTGCCAGCAGCTCATATGGCTACACCTTC CASSSYGYTF
- - TRBJ2-1 TRBV3-1 TGTGCCAGCAGCCAAGTATCCCGTGGGGGGGAGCAGTTCTTC CASSQVSRGGEQFF
TRBD1 few TRBJ2-3 TRBV29-1 TGCAGCGTTGCGACAGGGGGCACAGATACGCAGTATTTT CSVATGGTDTQYF
- few TRBJ2-7 TRBV27 TGTGCCAGCAGTCTCGAGGGGGGGTACGAGCAGTACTTC CASSLEGGYEQYF
- - TRBJ1-5 TRBV4-1 TGCGCCAGCAGCCACCTTCCAGGCCGCAATCAGCCCCAGCATTTT CASSHLPGRNQPQHF
TRBD2 - TRBJ2-3 TRBV3-1 TGTGCCAGCAGCCGTCCCGGGACTAGCGGGACAGATACGCAGTATTTT CASSRPGTSGTDTQYF
- - TRBJ2-2 TRBV24-1 TGTGCCACCAGTCAACAGGGACCCACCGGGGAGCTGTTTTTT CATSQQGPTGELFF
- - TRBJ1-5 TRBV2 TGTGCCACCCGGGGCAGCGGCAATCAGCCCCAGCATTTT CATRGSGNQPQHF
- - TRBJ2-5 TRBV12-3/TRBV12-4 TGTGCCAGCAGTAGGACGGCCGGAGGGGAGACCCAGTACTTC CASSRTAGGETQYF
- - TRBJ1-4 TRBV10-3 TGTGCCATCAGTGAGTCGGGCAGCTCTCGGGAAAAACTGTTTTTT CAISESGSSREKLFF
- many TRBJ2-2 TRBV4-3 TGCGCCAGCAGCCAAGTAGCGGTGGCGGGCACCGGGGAGCTGTTTTTT CASSQVAVAGTGELFF
- many TRBJ1-2 TRBV5-1 TGCGCCAGCAATGAAAAAGGGGACTTGTTCAACAGGGATGGCTACACCTTC CASNEKGDLFNRDGYTF
- many TRBJ2-2 TRBV5-1 TGCGCCAGCAGCTTGACACAGATGGTAGTCCCAGGGGAGCTGTTTTTT CASSLTQMVVPGELFF
TRBD2 few TRBJ2-5 TRBV2 TGTGCCAGCAGTGATAAACTAGCGGGGGGGCAGGGGACCCAGTACTTC CASSDKLAGGQGTQYF
TRBD1 many TRBJ1-4 TRBV5-5 TGTGCCAGCAGCTTGGGTCAGGGGGCACAACTGTTTTTT CASSLGQGAQLFF
- many TRBJ2-1 TRBV2 TGTGCCAGCAGTGAAGGGGTCGGGATCAATGAGCAGTTCTTC CASSEGVGINEQFF
- - TRBJ2-2 TRBV7-2 TGTGCCAGCATCGTGAGGGGGGCGGACACCGGGGAGCTGTTTTTT CASIVRGADTGELFF
- many TRBJ2-5 TRBV20-1 TGCAGTGCTAGAAGGTCAGCTCAAGAGACCCAGTACTTC CSARRSAQETQYF
- - TRBJ1-2 TRBV7-9 TGTGCCAGCAGCTTAGCGGAGGGCAGTGCCTATGGCTACACCTTC CASSLAEGSAYGYTF
- - TRBJ1-5 TRBV7-2 TGTGCCAGCAGCTTAGGCAGGGGACAGCCCCAGCATTTT CASSLGRGQPQHF
- many TRBJ2-2 TRBV24-1 TGTGCCACCAGTGATTTCACCTCAACGACCGGGGAGCTGTTTTTT CATSDFTSTTGELFF
- few TRBJ1-5 TRBV9 TGTGCCAGCAGCGTAGACGGCCCCACTGCGGGTCTCAGCAATCAGCCCCAGCATTTT CASSVDGPTAGLSNQPQHF
- many TRBJ1-6 TRBV7-2 TGTGCCAGCAGCCCCACGACAGACTATAATTCACCCCTCCACTTT CASSPTTDYNSPLHF
- few TRBJ2-3 TRBV7-2 TGTGCCAGCAGCTTAGTTTCAGGCCCGAGGTATTTT CASSLVSGPRYF
TRBD2 - TRBJ2-7 TRBV29-1 TGCAGCGTTGAAGGACCGTCTGGGGAGGGCGAGCAGTACTTC CSVEGPSGEGEQYF
- few TRBJ2-3 TRBV9 TGTGCCAGCAGCGTAGACGGTACGGGGGGCACAGATACGCAGTATTTT CASSVDGTGGTDTQYF
TRBD2 few TRBJ2-2 TRBV7-2 TGTGCCAGCAGCTTATCTAAGCGGGGGGTAACCGGGGAGCTGTTTTTT CASSLSKRGVTGELFF